Presented here are 4 T cell receptor beta chains from one specimen sequenced in a study of regulatory T cells in long-lasting Graves disease. To make TCR beta libraries, researchers used iRepertoire HTBI primers and Arm-PCR of CDR3 regions. TCRdb fed the multiplex PCR reads into MiXCR, producing one record per CDR3 protein. The repertoire holds some 340,000 distinct CDR3 sequences, with roughly 10% as singletons. Specified time point: newly diagnosed GD, antithyroid drugs for less than 3 months. PBMC RNA served as the TCR library source. This same sample was also taken into another study, of T cells in Graves' hyperthyroidism and ophthalmopathy.

The starting material was peripheral blood mononuclear cells (PBMCs), obtained at new diagnosis, from a patient treated with antithyroid drugs. Receptor source: a woman aged 18-35 years with Graves disease.

The chain recombines TRBV7-9 with TRBJ1-1; 7 nucleotides line up with TRBD1. V lost 5 bases to trimming and J lost 0 bases; unmatched junction nucleotides: 3. The germline V gene encodes CDR1 SEHNR and CDR2 FQNEAQ (reference sequence). The CDR3 consists of 14 residues. This chain's CDR3 is CASSIGQVNTEAFF. The CDR3 nucleotides are TGTGCCAGCAGCATCGGACAGGTGAACACTGAAGCTTTCTTT.

The V and J genes are TRBV7-2 and TRBJ2-1; D gene unclear. CDR1 is SGHTA, CDR2 FQGNSA, per germline. Trimming took 7 bases from V and 7 from J, leaving 20 bases between them. The CDR3 loop spans 15 amino acids. CDR3 region: CASTLGVGFTNEQFF. The DNA of the CDR3 is TGTGCCAGCACCCTGGGTGTAGGGTTTACGAATGAGCAGTTCTTC.

This clonotype has at least ten counts. This chain joins TRBV24-1 and TRBJ2-5; D is ambiguous. CDR3 size: 13 residues. The ends were cut back, 5 bases at V and 1 base at J, with 7 bases in the middle. The germline gives CDR1 KGHDR, CDR2 SFDVKD. Here the CDR3 DNA reads TGTGCCACCAGTGGGCTCAGCCAAGAGACCCAGTACTTC. This gives the protein CATSGLSQETQYF.

This clonotype turned up a few times. For the CDR3, the DNA is TGTGCCAGCAGCTTCGAAGCGTCCTCCAGAGATACGCAGTATTTT. As protein: CASSFEASSRDTQYF. The chain couples TRBV5-4 to TRBJ2-3, with D unclear. Trimming took off 2 bases at V and 5 bases at J, with 15 bases between the two ends. CDR3 size: 15 residues. Germline V gene sequence: CDR1 SGHNT, CDR2 YYREEE (reference sequence).